This TCR beta chain was recovered during a study of blood T cell repertoires in COVID-19. The CDR3 sequence is 12 residues long. V lost 5 bases and J lost 4; bases outside the gene matches: 0. In germline, CDR1 is KGHDR, CDR2 SFDVKD. Assay: immunoSEQ multiplex PCR; the TCRdb copy retains only in-frame clones and omits some. The profile covers some 330,000 clones, with over 75% appearing a single time and under 5% taken by the ten largest. The chain employs TRBV24-1 and TRBJ1-2; 7 positions match TRBD1. This clonotype was sampled from a woman aged 45-59 years with active or convalescent COVID-19. Input material: peripheral blood. CDR3 in DNA: TGTGCCACCAGTGGGACAGGCTATGGCTACACCTTC. Encoded protein: CATSGTGYGYTF.